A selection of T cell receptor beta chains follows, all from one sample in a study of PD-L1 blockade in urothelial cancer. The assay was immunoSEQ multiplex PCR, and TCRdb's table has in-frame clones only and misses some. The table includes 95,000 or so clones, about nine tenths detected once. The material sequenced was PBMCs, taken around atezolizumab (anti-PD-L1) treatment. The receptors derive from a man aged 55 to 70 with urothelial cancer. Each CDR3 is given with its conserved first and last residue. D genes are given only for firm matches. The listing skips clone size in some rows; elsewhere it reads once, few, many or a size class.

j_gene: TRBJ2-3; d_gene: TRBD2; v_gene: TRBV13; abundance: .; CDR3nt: TGTGCCAGCTTGGCCTGGCGGGAGACCGGGGATACGCAGTATTTT; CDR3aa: CASLAWRETGDTQYF
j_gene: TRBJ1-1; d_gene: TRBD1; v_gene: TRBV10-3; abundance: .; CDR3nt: TGTGCCACCCAAGGGACAGGGGTCACTGAAGCTTTCTTT; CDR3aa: CATQGTGVTEAFF
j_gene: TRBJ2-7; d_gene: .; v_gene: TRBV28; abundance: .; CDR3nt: TGTGCCAGCAGCCTAATAGCGGCCAAGAGCTCCTACGAGCAGTACTTC; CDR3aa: CASSLIAAKSSYEQYF
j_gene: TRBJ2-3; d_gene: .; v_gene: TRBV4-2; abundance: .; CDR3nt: TGTGCCAGCAGCCAAGATCGGGGGATCGATACGCAGTATTTT; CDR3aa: CASSQDRGIDTQYF
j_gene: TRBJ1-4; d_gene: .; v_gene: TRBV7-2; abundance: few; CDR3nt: TGTGCCAGCAGCCCTCAGCCAGGGGAGTTTGAAAAACTGTTTTTT; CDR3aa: CASSPQPGEFEKLFF
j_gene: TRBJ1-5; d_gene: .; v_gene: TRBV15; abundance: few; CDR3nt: TGTGCCACCAGCAGGACAGCAGATAGCAATCAGCCCCAGCATTTT; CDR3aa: CATSRTADSNQPQHF
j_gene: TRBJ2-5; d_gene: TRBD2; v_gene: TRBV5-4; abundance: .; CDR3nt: TGTGCCAGCAGCGGGAGACTAGCGGGGGGCGGGGAGACCCAGTACTTC; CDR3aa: CASSGRLAGGGETQYF
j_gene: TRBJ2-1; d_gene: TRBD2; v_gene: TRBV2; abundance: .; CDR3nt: TGTGCCAGCAAACCACGGGAGGGGTTGGGCAATGAGCAGTTCTTC; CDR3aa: CASKPREGLGNEQFF
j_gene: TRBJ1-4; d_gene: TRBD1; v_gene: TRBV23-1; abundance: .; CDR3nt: TGCGCCAGCAGCCACCTACAGGGGAACCCCTGCGATGAAAAACTGTTTTTT; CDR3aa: CASSHLQGNPCDEKLFF
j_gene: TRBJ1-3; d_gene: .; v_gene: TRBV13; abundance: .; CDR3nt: TGTGCCAGCAGTCGAGGGAGTGGACCCCCTTTTTTT; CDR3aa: CASSRGSGPPFF
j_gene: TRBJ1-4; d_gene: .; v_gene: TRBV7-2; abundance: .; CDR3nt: TGTGCCAGCAGCCCGTCGCGGGGTAATGAAAAACTGTTTTTT; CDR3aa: CASSPSRGNEKLFF
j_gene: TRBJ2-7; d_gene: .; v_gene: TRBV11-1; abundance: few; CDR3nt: TGTGCCAGCACCCCTCGGGACTCCTACGAGCAGTACTTC; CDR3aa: CASTPRDSYEQYF
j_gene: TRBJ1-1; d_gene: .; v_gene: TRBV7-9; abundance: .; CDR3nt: TGTGCCGGGTCAGGTAACACTGAAGCTTTCTTT; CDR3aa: CAGSGNTEAFF
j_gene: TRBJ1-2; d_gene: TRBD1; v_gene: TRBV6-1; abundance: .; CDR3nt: TGTGCCAGCAGAGGACCGGGACAGGGGAGGGAGGGCTACACCTTC; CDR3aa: CASRGPGQGREGYTF
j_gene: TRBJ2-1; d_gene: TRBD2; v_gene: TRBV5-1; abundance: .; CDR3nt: TGCGCCAGCAGCTTGGGACTAGCGGCCTACAATGAGCAGTTCTTC; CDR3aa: CASSLGLAAYNEQFF
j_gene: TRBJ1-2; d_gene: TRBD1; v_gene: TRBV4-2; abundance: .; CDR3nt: TGTGCCAGCAAGGGGGCAAGGCTCGTCTATGGCTACACCTTC; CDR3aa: CASKGARLVYGYTF
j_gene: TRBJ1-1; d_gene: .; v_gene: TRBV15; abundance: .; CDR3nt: TGTGCCACCAGCAGAGCAAGGGGCGAAGCTTTCTTT; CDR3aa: CATSRARGEAFF
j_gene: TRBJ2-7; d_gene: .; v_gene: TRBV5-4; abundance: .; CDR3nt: TGTGCCAGCAGCTTTAAGTCCGGAGGGGACGAGCAGTACTTC; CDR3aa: CASSFKSGGDEQYF
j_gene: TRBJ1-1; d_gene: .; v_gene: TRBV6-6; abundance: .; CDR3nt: TGTGCCAGCAGTTCTACCGGCACTGAAGCTTTCTTT; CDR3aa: CASSSTGTEAFF
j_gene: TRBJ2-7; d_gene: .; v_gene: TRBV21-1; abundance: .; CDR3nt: TGTGCCAGCACCTCGACGCAGCGGAGCCCCTACGAGCAGTACTTC; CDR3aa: CASTSTQRSPYEQYF
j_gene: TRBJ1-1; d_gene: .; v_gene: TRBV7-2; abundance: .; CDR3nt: TGTGCCAGCAGCTTACCTCTACTGGGCGGGGGGACTGAAGCTTTCTTT; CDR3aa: CASSLPLLGGGTEAFF
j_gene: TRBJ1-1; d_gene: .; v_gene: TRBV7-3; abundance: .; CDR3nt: TGTGCCAGCAGCTTAGGGGGGTTGAACACTGAAGCTTTCTTT; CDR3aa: CASSLGGLNTEAFF
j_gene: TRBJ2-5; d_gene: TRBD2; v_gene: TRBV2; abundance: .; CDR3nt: TGTGCCAGCAGTTTGACTAGCGGAAACCAAGAGACCCAGTACTTC; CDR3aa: CASSLTSGNQETQYF
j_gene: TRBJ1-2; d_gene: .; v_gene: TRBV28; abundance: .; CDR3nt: TGTGCCAGCACCTCCCAGGGTGGCTACACCTTC; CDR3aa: CASTSQGGYTF
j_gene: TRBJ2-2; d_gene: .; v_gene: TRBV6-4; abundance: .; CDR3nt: TGTGCCAGCAGTGACTCGGGGGGGCTAGCGGCGAACACCGGGGAGCTGTTTTTT; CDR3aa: CASSDSGGLAANTGELFF
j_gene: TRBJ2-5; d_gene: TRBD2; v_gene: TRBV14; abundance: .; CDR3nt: TGTGCCAGCAGCCAACGTGCGGGAGGGCGAGAGACCCAGTACTTC; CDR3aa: CASSQRAGGRETQYF
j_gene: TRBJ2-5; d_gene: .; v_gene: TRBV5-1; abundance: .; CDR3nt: TGCGCCAGCAGGGCAGGGTTCCAAGAGACCCAGTACTTC; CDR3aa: CASRAGFQETQYF
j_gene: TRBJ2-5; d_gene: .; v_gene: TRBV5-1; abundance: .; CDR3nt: TGCGCCAGCAGCGTTCAGCAAGAGACCCAGTACTTC; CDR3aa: CASSVQQETQYF
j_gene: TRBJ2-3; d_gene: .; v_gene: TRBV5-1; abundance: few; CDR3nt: TGCGCCAGCAGCTTACAGGGAGGGGAGGCAGATACGCAGTATTTT; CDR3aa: CASSLQGGEADTQYF
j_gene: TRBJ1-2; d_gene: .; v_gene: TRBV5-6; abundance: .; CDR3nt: TGTGCCAGCAGCCTACCGGGGGTTTCTACCTTC; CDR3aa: CASSLPGVSTF
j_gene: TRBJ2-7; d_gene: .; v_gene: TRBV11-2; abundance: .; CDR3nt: TGTGCCAGCAGCCCTGTCGGCGAGCAGTACTTC; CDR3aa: CASSPVGEQYF
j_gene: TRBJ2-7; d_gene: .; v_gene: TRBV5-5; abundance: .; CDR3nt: TGTGCCAGCAGCTTGGCCGACACCTACGAGCAGTACTTC; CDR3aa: CASSLADTYEQYF
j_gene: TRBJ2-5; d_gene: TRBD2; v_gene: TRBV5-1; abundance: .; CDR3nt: TGCGCCAGCAGCAGCCAACTAGCGGGGAGATATGAGACCCAGTACTTC; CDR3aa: CASSSQLAGRYETQYF
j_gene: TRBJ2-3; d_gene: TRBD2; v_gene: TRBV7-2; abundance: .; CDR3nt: TGTGCCAGCAGCTTAGAGACAGCGGGGGCTAGCACAGATACGCAGTATTTT; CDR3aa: CASSLETAGASTDTQYF
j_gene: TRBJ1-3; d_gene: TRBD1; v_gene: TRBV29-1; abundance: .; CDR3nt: TGCAGCGTTTTCACAGGGGGGGTTGCCGGAAACACCATATATTTT; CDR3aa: CSVFTGGVAGNTIYF
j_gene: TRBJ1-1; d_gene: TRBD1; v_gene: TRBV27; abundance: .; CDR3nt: TGTGCCAGCATTTCCTGGGACAGGGGGCGCGGGACTGAAGCTTTCTTT; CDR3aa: CASISWDRGRGTEAFF
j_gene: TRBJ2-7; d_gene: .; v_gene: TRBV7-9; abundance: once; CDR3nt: TGTGCCAGCAGGAGGTCCGGGAACGAGCAGTACTTC; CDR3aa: CASRRSGNEQYF
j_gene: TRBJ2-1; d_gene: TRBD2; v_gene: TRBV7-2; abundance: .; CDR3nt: TGTGCCAGCAGCTTAGGCACTAGCGGGGGGTGGGGCTCCTACAATGAGCAGTTCTTC; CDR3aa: CASSLGTSGGWGSYNEQFF
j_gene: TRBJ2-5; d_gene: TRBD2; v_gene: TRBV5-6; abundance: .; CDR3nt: TGTGCCAGCAGCTCCGCGACTAGCAAGGGAGAGACCCAGTACTTC; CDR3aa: CASSSATSKGETQYF
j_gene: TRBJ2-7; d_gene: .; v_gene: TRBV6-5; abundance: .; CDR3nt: TGTGCCAGCAGTTACTCGGGGACAATCCACGAGCAGTACTTC; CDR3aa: CASSYSGTIHEQYF
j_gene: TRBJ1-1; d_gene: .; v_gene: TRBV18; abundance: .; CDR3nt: TGTGCCAGCTCTTCGGATCGGGGCACTGAAGCTTTCTTT; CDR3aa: CASSSDRGTEAFF
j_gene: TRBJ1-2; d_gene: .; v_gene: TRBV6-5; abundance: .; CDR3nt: TGTGCCAGCAACGCGGGGTCTACGGATGGCTACACCTTC; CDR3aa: CASNAGSTDGYTF
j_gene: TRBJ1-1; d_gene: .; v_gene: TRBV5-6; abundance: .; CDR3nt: TGTGCCAGCAGTAGGCCCACGGGGGCTGAAGCTTTCTTT; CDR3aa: CASSRPTGAEAFF
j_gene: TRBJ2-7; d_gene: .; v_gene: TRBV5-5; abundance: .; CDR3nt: TGTGCCAGCAGCTTGTCTGAGACCTACGAGCAGTACTTC; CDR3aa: CASSLSETYEQYF
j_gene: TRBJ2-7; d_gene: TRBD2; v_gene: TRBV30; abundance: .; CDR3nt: TGTGCCTGGATGGGACTAGCGGGAGAGGCGACTCGCGAGCAGTACTTC; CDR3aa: CAWMGLAGEATREQYF
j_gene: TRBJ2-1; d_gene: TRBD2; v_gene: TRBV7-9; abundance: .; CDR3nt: TGTGCCAGCAGCTTGGCGGGGACTAGGGGCCACAATGAGCAGTTCTTC; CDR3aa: CASSLAGTRGHNEQFF
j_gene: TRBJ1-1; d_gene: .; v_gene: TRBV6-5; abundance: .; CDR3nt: TGTGCCAGCAGTTACTCGTGGGGGGGGAGCACTGAAGCTTTCTTT; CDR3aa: CASSYSWGGSTEAFF
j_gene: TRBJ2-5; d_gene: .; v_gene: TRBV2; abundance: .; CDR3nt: TGTGCCAGCACCTGGACAGAAGAGACCCAGTACTTC; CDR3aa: CASTWTEETQYF
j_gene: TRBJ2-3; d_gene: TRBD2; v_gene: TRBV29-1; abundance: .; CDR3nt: TGCAGCGTTGAGACTAGCGGCTCAGATACGCAGTATTTT; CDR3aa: CSVETSGSDTQYF
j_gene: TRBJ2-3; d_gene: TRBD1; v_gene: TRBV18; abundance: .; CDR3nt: TGTGCCAGCTCACTAGACAGGGGCCCAGATACGCAGTATTTT; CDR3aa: CASSLDRGPDTQYF
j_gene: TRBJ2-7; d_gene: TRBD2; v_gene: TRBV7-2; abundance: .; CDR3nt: TGTGCCAGCAGCACGACTAGCGGGGGGCATACGAACTCCTACGAGCAGTACTTC; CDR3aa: CASSTTSGGHTNSYEQYF
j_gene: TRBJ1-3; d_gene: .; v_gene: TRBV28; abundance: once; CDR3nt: TGTGCCAGCAGCCTGGGGGGGTATGGAAACACCATATATTTT; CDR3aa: CASSLGGYGNTIYF
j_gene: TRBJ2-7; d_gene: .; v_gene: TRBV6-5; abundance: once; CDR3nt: TGTGCCAGCAAAGGTAGCCCCTACGAGCAGTACTTC; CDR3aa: CASKGSPYEQYF